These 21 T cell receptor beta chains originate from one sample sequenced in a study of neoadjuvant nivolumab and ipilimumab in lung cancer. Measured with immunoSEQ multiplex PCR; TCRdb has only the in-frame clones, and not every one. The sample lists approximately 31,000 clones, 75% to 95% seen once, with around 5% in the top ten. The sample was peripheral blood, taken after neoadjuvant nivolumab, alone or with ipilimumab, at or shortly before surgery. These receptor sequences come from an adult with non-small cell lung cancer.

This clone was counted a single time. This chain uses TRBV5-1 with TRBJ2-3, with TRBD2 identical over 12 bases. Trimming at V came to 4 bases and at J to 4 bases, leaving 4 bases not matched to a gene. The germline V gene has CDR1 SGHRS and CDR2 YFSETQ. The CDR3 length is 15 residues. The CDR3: CASSLTSGGSDTQYF. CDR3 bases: TGCGCCAGCAGCCTGACTAGCGGGGGCTCAGATACGCAGTATTTT.

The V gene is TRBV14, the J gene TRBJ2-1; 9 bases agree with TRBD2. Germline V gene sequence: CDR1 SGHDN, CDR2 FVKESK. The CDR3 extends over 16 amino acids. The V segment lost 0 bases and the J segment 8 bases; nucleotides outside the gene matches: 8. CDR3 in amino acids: CASSQDLPSGVDEQFF. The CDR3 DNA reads TGTGCCAGCAGCCAAGATCTGCCTAGCGGGGTAGATGAGCAGTTCTTC.

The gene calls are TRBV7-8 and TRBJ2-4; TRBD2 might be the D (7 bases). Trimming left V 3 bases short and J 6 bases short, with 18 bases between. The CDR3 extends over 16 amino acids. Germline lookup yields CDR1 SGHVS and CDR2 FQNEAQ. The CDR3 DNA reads TGTGCCAGCAGCTTTGGAGGGGGGGCCTCCAGAAACATTCAGTACTTC. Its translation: CASSFGGGASRNIQYF.

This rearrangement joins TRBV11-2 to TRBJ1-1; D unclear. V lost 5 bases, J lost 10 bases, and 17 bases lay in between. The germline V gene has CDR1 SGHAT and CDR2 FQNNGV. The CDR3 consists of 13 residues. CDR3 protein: CASSLGYMISAFF. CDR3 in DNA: TGTGCCAGCAGCCTGGGATATATGATATCAGCTTTCTTT.

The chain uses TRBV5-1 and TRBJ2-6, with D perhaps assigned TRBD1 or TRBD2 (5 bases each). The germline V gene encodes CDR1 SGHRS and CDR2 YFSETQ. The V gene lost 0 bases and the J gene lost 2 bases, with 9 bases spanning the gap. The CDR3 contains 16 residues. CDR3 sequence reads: CASSLAVGAGANVLTF. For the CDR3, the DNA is TGCGCCAGCAGCTTGGCCGTGGGGGCTGGGGCCAACGTCCTGACTTTC.

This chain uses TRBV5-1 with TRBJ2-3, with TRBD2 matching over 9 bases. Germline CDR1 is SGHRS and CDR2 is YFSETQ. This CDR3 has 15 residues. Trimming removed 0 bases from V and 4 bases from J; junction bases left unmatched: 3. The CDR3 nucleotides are TGCGCCAGCAGCTTGGAGGGACTAGCTCCAGATACGCAGTATTTT. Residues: CASSLEGLAPDTQYF.

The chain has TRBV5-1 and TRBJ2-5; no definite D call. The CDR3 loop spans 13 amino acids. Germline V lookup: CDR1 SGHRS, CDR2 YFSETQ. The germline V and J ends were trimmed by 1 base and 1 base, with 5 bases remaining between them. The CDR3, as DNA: TGCGCCAGCAGCTTGCGGCTCCAAGAGACCCAGTACTTC. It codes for CASSLRLQETQYF.

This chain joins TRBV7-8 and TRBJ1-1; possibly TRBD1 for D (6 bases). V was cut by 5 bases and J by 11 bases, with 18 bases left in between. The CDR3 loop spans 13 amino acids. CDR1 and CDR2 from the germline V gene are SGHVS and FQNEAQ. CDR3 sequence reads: CASSADRHLGAFF. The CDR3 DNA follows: TGTGCCAGCAGCGCAGACAGGCACTTGGGGGCTTTCTTT.

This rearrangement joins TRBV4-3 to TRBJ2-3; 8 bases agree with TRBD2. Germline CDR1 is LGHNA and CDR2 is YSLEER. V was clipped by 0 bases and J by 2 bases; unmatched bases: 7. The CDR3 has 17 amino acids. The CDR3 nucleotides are TGCGCCAGCAGCCAAGAGCCTCGGGGGGGCCCCACAGATACGCAGTATTTT. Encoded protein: CASSQEPRGGPTDTQYF.

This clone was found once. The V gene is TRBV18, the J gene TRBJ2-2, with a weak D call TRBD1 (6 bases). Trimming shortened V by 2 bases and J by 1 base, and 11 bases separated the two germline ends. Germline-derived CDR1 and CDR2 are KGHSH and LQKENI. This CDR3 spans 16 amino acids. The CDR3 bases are TGTGCCAGCTCACCAAATCCGGGACAGAACACCGGGGAGCTGTTTTTT. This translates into CASSPNPGQNTGELFF. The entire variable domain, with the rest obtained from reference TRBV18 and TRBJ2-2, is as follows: NAGVMQNPRHLVRRRGQEARLRCSPMKGHSHVYWYRQLPEEGLKFMVYLQKENIIDESGMPKERFSAEFPKEGPSILRIQQVVRGDSAAYFCASSPNPGQNTGELFFGEGSRLTVL.

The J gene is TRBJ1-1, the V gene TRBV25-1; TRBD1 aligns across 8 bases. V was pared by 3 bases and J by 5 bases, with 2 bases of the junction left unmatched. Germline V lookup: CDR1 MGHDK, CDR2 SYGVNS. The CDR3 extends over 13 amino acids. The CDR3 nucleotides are TGTGCCAGCAGTGACAGGGGGCGAACTGAAGCTTTCTTT. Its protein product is CASSDRGRTEAFF.

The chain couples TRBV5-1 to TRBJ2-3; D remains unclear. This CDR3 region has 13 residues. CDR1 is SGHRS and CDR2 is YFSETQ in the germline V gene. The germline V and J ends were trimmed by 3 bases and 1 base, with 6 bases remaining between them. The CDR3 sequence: CASSSDGTDTQYF. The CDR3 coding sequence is TGCGCCAGCAGCTCCGACGGCACAGATACGCAGTATTTT.

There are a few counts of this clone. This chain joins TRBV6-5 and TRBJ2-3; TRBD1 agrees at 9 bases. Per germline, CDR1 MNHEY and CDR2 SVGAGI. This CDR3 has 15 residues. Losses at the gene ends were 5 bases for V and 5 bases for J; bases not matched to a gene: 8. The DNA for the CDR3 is TGTGCCAGCAGTCCCCCGGGACAGGGAATAGATACGCAGTATTTT. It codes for CASSPPGQGIDTQYF.

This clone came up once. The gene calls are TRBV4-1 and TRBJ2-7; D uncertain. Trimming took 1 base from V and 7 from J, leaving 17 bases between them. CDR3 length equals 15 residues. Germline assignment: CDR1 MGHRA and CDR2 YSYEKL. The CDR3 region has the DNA TGCGCCAGCAGCCAAGCCGGCAACCGGGCCCCAGAGCAGTACTTC. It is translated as CASSQAGNRAPEQYF.

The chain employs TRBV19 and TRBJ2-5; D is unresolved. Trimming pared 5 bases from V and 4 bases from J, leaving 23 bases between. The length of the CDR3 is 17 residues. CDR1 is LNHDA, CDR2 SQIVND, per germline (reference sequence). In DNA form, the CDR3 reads TGTGCCAGTAGTCGAATTCGGACGTCGGTATCCTCAGAGACCCAGTACTTC. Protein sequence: CASSRIRTSVSSETQYF.

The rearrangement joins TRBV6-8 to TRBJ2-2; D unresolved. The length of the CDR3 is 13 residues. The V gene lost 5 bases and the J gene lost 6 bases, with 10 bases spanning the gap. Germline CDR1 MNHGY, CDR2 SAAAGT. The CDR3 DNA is TGTGCCAGCAGTCGTGACTCTGCCGGGGAGCTGTTTTTT. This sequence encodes CASSRDSAGELFF.

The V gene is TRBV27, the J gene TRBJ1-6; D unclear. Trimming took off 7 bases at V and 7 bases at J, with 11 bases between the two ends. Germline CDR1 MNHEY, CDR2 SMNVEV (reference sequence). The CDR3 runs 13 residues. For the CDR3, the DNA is TGTGCCAGCAATCTCGGGAGAAATTCACCCCTCCACTTT. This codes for CASNLGRNSPLHF.

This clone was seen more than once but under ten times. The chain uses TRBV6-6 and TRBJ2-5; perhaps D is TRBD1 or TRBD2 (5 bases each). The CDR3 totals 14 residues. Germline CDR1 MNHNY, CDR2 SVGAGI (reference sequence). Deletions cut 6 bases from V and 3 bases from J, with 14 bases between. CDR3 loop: CASSKGRNEETQYF. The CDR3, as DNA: TGTGCCAGCAGCAAGGGACGGAACGAAGAGACCCAGTACTTC.

CDR3 nucleotides: TGCGCCAGCAGCTTGGCCGGGGGGAATAATGAAAAACTGTTTTTT. Translation gives CASSLAGGNNEKLFF. The chain is built from TRBV5-1 and TRBJ1-4; D perhaps matches TRBD1 (5 bases). The CDR3 has 15 residues. The germline CDR1 and CDR2 sequences are SGHRS and YFSETQ. V lost 0 bases, J lost 4 bases, and 10 bases lay in between. Full variable domain (outside the CDR3, taken from reference TRBV5-1 and TRBJ1-4): KAGVTQTPRYLIKTRGQQVTLSCSPISGHRSVSWYQQTPGQGLQFLFEYFSETQRNKGNFPGRFSGRQFSNSRSEMNVSTLELGDSALYLCASSLAGGNNEKLFFGSGTQLSVL.

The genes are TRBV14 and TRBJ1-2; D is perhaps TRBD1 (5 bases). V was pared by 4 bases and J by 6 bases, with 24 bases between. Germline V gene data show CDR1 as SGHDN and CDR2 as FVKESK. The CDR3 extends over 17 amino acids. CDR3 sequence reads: CASSRVVLGRLPDGYTF. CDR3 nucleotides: TGTGCCAGCAGCCGTGTCGTCCTGGGACGGTTACCTGATGGCTACACCTTC.

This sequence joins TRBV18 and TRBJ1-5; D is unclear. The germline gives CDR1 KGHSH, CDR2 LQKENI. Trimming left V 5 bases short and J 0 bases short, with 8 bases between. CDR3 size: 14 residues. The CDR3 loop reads CASSVTDSNQPQHF. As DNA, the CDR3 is TGTGCCAGCTCAGTCACGGATAGCAATCAGCCCCAGCATTTT.